Presented here are 25 T cell receptor beta chains from one specimen sequenced in a study of siplizumab effects on memory and regulatory T cells. TCRdb keeps only in-frame clones here, not all; method: immunoSEQ multiplex PCR. The top ten clones hold 0.3% of a sample with approximately 90,000 clones, roughly 94% of them seen once. Sequences were obtained from non-Treg CD4+ T cells sorted from blood. The receptors derive from a human donor in good health.

This chain links TRBV7-8 with TRBJ1-5, with D possibly being TRBD1 (6 bases). CDR3 length: 15 amino acids. V lost 0 bases, J lost 3 bases, and 9 bases lay in between. Germline CDR1 SGHVS, CDR2 FQNEAQ. CDR3 protein: CASSLATGHNQPQHF. The DNA of the CDR3 is TGTGCCAGCAGCTTAGCGACAGGTCACAATCAGCCCCAGCATTTT.

The CDR3, as DNA: TGCGCCAGCAGCAAAGGACAGGGTTGGACTTTCTTT. Its translation is CASSKGQGWTFF. The chain uses TRBV5-1 and TRBJ1-1, with 8 bases identical to TRBD1. CDR3 size: 12 residues. With 4 bases clipped from V and 12 bases from J, the junction kept 8 bases outside the gene matches. CDR1 is SGHRS and CDR2 is YFSETQ in the germline V gene.

The chain carries TRBV5-1 and TRBJ2-7; D unclear. In germline, CDR1 is SGHRS, CDR2 YFSETQ. This CDR3 comprises 13 residues. The V end lost 1 base, the J end lost 5 bases, and 10 bases lay between the germline ends. CDR3 amino acids: CASSLMSLDEQYF. CDR3 nucleotides: TGCGCCAGCAGCTTGATGTCCCTGGACGAGCAGTACTTC.

The V gene is TRBV10-3, the J gene TRBJ2-3, with 11 bases identical to TRBD1. The junction had 6 bases not matched to a gene; V was cut back by 2 bases and J by 5 bases. This CDR3 spans 16 amino acids. Germline loops: CDR1 ENHRY, CDR2 SYGVKD. In DNA, the CDR3 is TGTGCCATCAGTGAGCCCGGGACAGGGGGAGAAGATACGCAGTATTTT. Protein sequence: CAISEPGTGGEDTQYF.

The chain has TRBV19 and TRBJ2-3; D call uncertain. With 6 bases removed from V and 0 bases from J, the gap between germline ends came to 10 bases. Germline assignment: CDR1 LNHDA and CDR2 SQIVND (reference sequence). The CDR3 is 14 residues long. CDR3: CASRDGPSTDTQYF. The CDR3 DNA is TGTGCCAGTAGGGACGGACCTAGCACAGATACGCAGTATTTT. The full variable domain, completed using reference TRBV19 and TRBJ2-3, is DGGITQSPKYLFRKEGQNVTLSCEQNLNHDAMYWYRQDPGQGLRLIYYSQIVNDFQKGDIAEGYSVSREKKESFPLTVTSAQKNPTAFYLCASRDGPSTDTQYFGPGTRLTVL.

This clone was recorded only once. The chain uses TRBV5-1 and TRBJ1-5; the D is unclear. The CDR3 is made up of 14 amino acids. V was pared by 4 bases and J by 0 bases, with 8 bases between. Germline CDR1 and CDR2: SGHRS and YFSETQ. The chain's CDR3 is CASSPGYSNQPQHF. The DNA for the CDR3 is TGCGCCAGCAGCCCGGGGTATAGCAATCAGCCCCAGCATTTT.

J is TRBJ1-6 and V is TRBV7-8, with 10 positions matching TRBD1. CDR3 length: 15 amino acids. J lost 10 bases, V lost 4 bases, and 7 bases had no gene match. Germline values: CDR1 SGHVS, CDR2 FQNEAQ. The CDR3 region is CASSYDRGRKSPLHF. Written as DNA, the CDR3 is TGTGCCAGCAGCTACGACAGGGGGCGGAAGTCACCCCTCCACTTT.

The chain employs TRBV12-5 and TRBJ2-1; 14 bases map to TRBD2. The CDR3 length is 15 residues. The junction had 6 bases not matched to a gene; V was cut back by 7 bases and J by 7 bases. Per germline, CDR1 LGHNT and CDR2 FRNRAP. DNA for the CDR3: TGTGCTAGTGCCCCGGGACTAGCGGGAGCAAATGAGCAGTTCTTC. It codes for CASAPGLAGANEQFF.

This sequence joins TRBV15 and TRBJ1-4, with TRBD1 matching 7 bases. The CDR3 sequence is 14 residues long. CDR1 and CDR2 from the germline V gene are LNHNV and YYDKDF (reference sequence). Losses at the gene ends were 5 bases for V and 5 bases for J; bases not matched to a gene: 5. CDR3 sequence (DNA): TGTGCCACCAGCGGACGGACAGGAAATGAAAAACTGTTTTTT. It codes for CATSGRTGNEKLFF.

The chain has TRBV7-9 and TRBJ2-5; D is undetermined. Germline V gene lookup returns CDR1 SEHNR and CDR2 FQNEAQ (reference sequence). This CDR3 has 14 residues. The V and J ends lost 5 bases and 4 bases respectively, with 14 bases between them. The CDR3 DNA is TGTGCCAGCAGCGAGAAGGGCATCGTAGAGACCCAGTACTTC. Translating it yields CASSEKGIVETQYF.

This clone appeared a few times. The genes are TRBV5-1 and TRBJ2-3; unclear D gene. Germline values: CDR1 SGHRS, CDR2 YFSETQ. The V gene lost 7 bases and the J gene lost 5 bases, with 5 bases spanning the gap. This CDR3 contains 10 residues. This CDR3 is CASGEDTQYF. DNA of the CDR3: TGCGCCAGCGGGGAAGATACGCAGTATTTT.

The chain employs TRBV2 and TRBJ1-2; no definite D call. The V gene lost 0 bases and the J gene lost 3 bases, with 11 bases spanning the gap. This CDR3 is built from 15 residues. Germline V gives CDR1 SNHLY, CDR2 FYNNEI. CDR3: CASSEAGFPDYGYTF. As DNA, the CDR3 is TGTGCCAGCAGTGAAGCGGGGTTTCCGGACTATGGCTACACCTTC. Supplemented by reference TRBV2 and TRBJ1-2, the full variable domain reads EPEVTQTPSHQVTQMGQEVILRCVPISNHLYFYWYRQILGQKVEFLVSFYNNEISEKSEIFDDQFSVERPDGSNFTLKIRSTKLEDSAMYFCASSEAGFPDYGYTFGSGTRLTVV.

The chain has TRBV11-3 and TRBJ2-1; TRBD1 matches at 9 bases. V lost 5 bases and J lost 4; bases outside the gene matches: 12. CDR1 and CDR2 from the germline V gene are SGHNT and YENEEA. The CDR3 is 17 residues long. CDR3 in amino acids: CASSPPPDRGLYNEQFF. The CDR3 DNA is TGTGCCAGCAGCCCCCCCCCGGACAGGGGTCTGTACAATGAGCAGTTCTTC.

A word on this clone: This sample also contains other DNA sequences that code for the same CDR3. The rearrangement links TRBV7-3 to TRBJ2-5; 14 bases map to TRBD2. After removal of 4 bases from V and 1 base from J, the junction contained 2 bases not matched to a gene. Germline lookup yields CDR1 SGHTA and CDR2 FQGTGA. The CDR3 is 16 residues long. The CDR3 coding sequence is TGTGCCAGCAGCTCGGGACTAGCGGGGGCCCAAGAGACCCAGTACTTC. Its translation: CASSSGLAGAQETQYF.

The table lists this clone with a count of one. The chain links TRBV5-4 to TRBJ2-7; maybe TRBD2 (6 bases). CDR3 length: 11 residues. CDR1 and CDR2 (germline): SGHNT, YYREEE (reference sequence). Trimming took off 2 bases at V and 7 bases at J, with 7 bases between the two ends. The CDR3 bases are TGTGCCAGCAGCTTACGGGGGGAGCAGTACTTC. This sequence encodes CASSLRGEQYF. The whole variable domain, remainder taken from reference TRBV5-4 and TRBJ2-7, is ETGVTQSPTHLIKTRGQQVTLRCSSQSGHNTVSWYQQALGQGPQFIFQYYREEENGRGNFPPRFSGLQFPNYSSELNVNALELDDSALYLCASSLRGEQYFGPGTRLTVT.

This chain connects TRBV7-9 to TRBJ1-6; D unresolved. The CDR3 is 12 amino acids. CDR1 and CDR2 from the germline V gene are SEHNR and FQNEAQ (reference sequence). V was trimmed by 5 bases and J by 11 bases, leaving 10 bases between them. DNA of the CDR3: TGTGCCAGCAGCCACCCTCTGGCACCCCTCCACTTT. Amino acids: CASSHPLAPLHF.

Here the CDR3 reads CASRSMTGGAGGYTF. The CDR3 region has the DNA TGTGCCAGCAGGAGCATGACAGGGGGCGCGGGTGGCTACACCTTC. V and J are TRBV2 and TRBJ1-2; 10 bases agree with TRBD1. With V trimmed by 6 bases and J by 7 bases, 11 bases remained unmatched. The CDR3 is 15 residues long. Germline CDR1 reads SNHLY; CDR2 reads FYNNEI.

The rearrangement links TRBV4-3 to TRBJ2-2, with TRBD1 identical over 8 bases. The CDR3 consists of 17 residues. The V gene's germline CDR1 is LGHNA and CDR2 YSLEER. V dropped 4 bases and J dropped 7; count of bases not matched to a gene: 14. CDR3 coding DNA: TGCGCCAGCAGCCCCCGCTGGCAGGGGGCGACTAACGGGGAGCTGTTTTTT. It encodes CASSPRWQGATNGELFF.

The rearrangement joins TRBV5-1 to TRBJ2-1; 11 bases are a match to TRBD2. Trimming removed 5 bases from V and 5 bases from J; junction bases left unmatched: 3. The CDR3 extends over 14 amino acids. In germline, CDR1 is SGHRS, CDR2 YFSETQ. In DNA, the CDR3 is TGCGCCAGCAGAAGGACTAGCGGGCACAATGAGCAGTTCTTC. Translating it yields CASRRTSGHNEQFF.

Concerning this clone itself: Other DNA sequences in this specimen translate into the identical CDR3. V and J are TRBV18 and TRBJ2-5; D is unresolved. Trimming left V 1 base short and J 5 bases short, with 2 bases between. This CDR3 is 11 amino acids long. Germline V gene lookup returns CDR1 KGHSH and CDR2 LQKENI. CDR3 amino acids: CASSPQETQYF. The CDR3 coding sequence is TGTGCCAGCTCACCACAGGAGACCCAGTACTTC. Filled out from reference TRBV18 and TRBJ2-5, the complete variable domain reads NAGVMQNPRHLVRRRGQEARLRCSPMKGHSHVYWYRQLPEEGLKFMVYLQKENIIDESGMPKERFSAEFPKEGPSILRIQQVVRGDSAAYFCASSPQETQYFGPGTRLLVL.

This clone was counted a single time. This chain joins TRBV6-4 and TRBJ1-5; maybe TRBD1 (5 bases). The CDR3 runs 16 residues. V was trimmed by 5 bases and J by 0 bases, leaving 14 bases between them. CDR1 and CDR2 (germline): MRHNA, SNTAGT. CDR3 loop: CASSLRGAYSNQPQHF. CDR3 bases: TGTGCCAGCAGTTTACGCGGGGCGTATAGCAATCAGCCCCAGCATTTT.

This clone appeared a single time. The genes are TRBV19 and TRBJ2-3; TRBD1 aligns across 7 bases. Germline assignment: CDR1 LNHDA and CDR2 SQIVND (reference sequence). V trimming: 6 bases; J trimming: 8 bases; junction bases outside the gene matches: 17. The length of the CDR3 is 16 residues. Here the CDR3 reads CASSPPGQVGAGTQYF. For the CDR3, the DNA is TGTGCCAGTAGCCCTCCAGGACAGGTTGGGGCGGGTACGCAGTATTTT.

J is TRBJ1-1 and V is TRBV5-5; D possibly corresponds to TRBD1 (5 bases). The CDR3 contains 14 residues. Trimming left V 4 bases short and J 1 base short, with 11 bases between. Germline CDR1 SGHKS, CDR2 YYEKEE (reference sequence). For the CDR3, the DNA is TGTGCCAGCAGCGGGGCTCTGGGGAACACTGAAGCTTTCTTT. Translating gives CASSGALGNTEAFF.

The chain joins TRBV9 to TRBJ2-1, with D possibly being TRBD1 (6 bases). The CDR3 runs 15 residues. Per the germline V gene, CDR1 is SGDLS and CDR2 is YYNGEE. Trimming stripped 3 bases from V and 7 bases from J, with 17 bases between. DNA of the CDR3: TGTGCCAGCAGCGAGACAGGAGCTCACAGGAATGAGCAGTTCTTC. It translates to CASSETGAHRNEQFF.

The rearrangement links TRBV4-1 to TRBJ1-1; D is ambiguous. V dropped 4 bases and J dropped 0 bases, with 15 bases sitting between them. The germline gives CDR1 MGHRA, CDR2 YSYEKL. This CDR3 region has 16 residues. CDR3 coding DNA: TGCGCCAGCAGCCTGCCAAAAAGGGAGGTGAACACTGAAGCTTTCTTT. As protein: CASSLPKREVNTEAFF.